The following is a TCR beta chain sequence with its context. Its specificity is not known. A much larger clone sits a single nucleotide away, making a read error possible. This specimen belongs to a study of Graves' ophthalmopathy and Graves' hyperthyroidism. Amplifying from RNA transcripts, the study obtained TCR beta CDR3 regions. Second-round multiplex PCR came after first-round RT-PCR with HTBI primers. TCRdb called the multiplex PCR reads again in MiXCR, with one record for every CDR3 protein. The table records a few hundred thousand distinct CDR3 sequences, about a sixth of them present only once. The germline V gene has CDR1 SGHAT and CDR2 FQDESV (reference sequence). V was clipped by 5 bases and J by 1 base, with 14 bases between them. This CDR3 region has 15 residues. Other autoimmune diseases, uncontrolled infections, pregnancy or lactation led to the exclusion of patients. Serum thyroxine and TRAb, along with clinical symptoms, thyroid ultrasound and orbital computed tomography, were what diagnosis relied on.

Study results and caveats: Blood contained most expanded thyroid clonotypes exceeding 0.001 frequency.

The V gene is TRBV11-1, the J gene TRBJ1-1; no reliable D call. The sequencing input was peripheral blood. The TCR sequence derives from an adult woman with stable Graves' hyperthyroidism. The CDR3, as DNA: TGTGCCAGCAGCATCCTTGTAGGGTGGAACACTGAAGCTTTCTTT. Encoded protein: CASSILVGWNTEAFF.